This TCR beta chain emerged from a study of cytomegalovirus exposure and HLA in healthy donors. Overall study: The early release's HLA-typed donors yielded some 85 million unique TCRs.

Germline V lookup: CDR1 SEHNR, CDR2 FQNEAQ (reference sequence). The V and J ends lost 1 base and 2 bases, in that order; junction bases with no gene match: 5. The CDR3 is made up of 15 amino acids. This PCR relied on a set of 60 Vbeta primers and 13 Jbeta primers. Libraries were prepared by immunoSEQ multiplex PCR; TCRdb keeps only in-frame clonotypes and omits some of them. The sample includes 250,000 to 350,000 clones, roughly 89% of them seen just once. The sequenced material came from PBMCs. This chain links TRBV7-9 with TRBJ2-7, with 7 nucleotides matching TRBD1. This clonotype was obtained from a middle-aged man in good health and CMV-seropositive. CDR3 region: CASSLDPDRPYEQYF. CDR3 coding DNA: TGTGCCAGCAGCTTAGACCCGGACAGGCCCTACGAGCAGTACTTC.